The 32 T cell receptor beta chains below were found in one sample sequenced in a study of T-cell reconstitution after alpha-beta-depleted transplantation in children (dated by TCRdb to 2016 to 2017). The intended sense of this specimen's treatment or condition label: allogeneic hematopoietic cell transplantation with graft depleted of TCRalphabeta T cells and CD19 B cells. The protocol used for the library was PCR. Sequencer: Illumina HiSeq 2500. Molecular barcoding was employed in the preparation of TCR libraries, with unique molecular identifiers being used to normalize TCRbeta repertoire quantification. TCRdb reworked the public reads: Q25 trimming with fastp, MiXCR clone assembly, productive beta chains retained. Entries are consolidated by CDR3 protein sequence, retaining the most common genes and DNA. The sample table holds about a million distinct CDR3 sequences, of which 25% to 30% were seen once. The ten largest clones represent over 25% of the sample.

Source: PBMCs, mostly from graft donor cells, taken 360 days after TCRalphabeta/CD19-depleted stem cell transplant. These receptor sequences come from a boy in the first two years of life who had a stem cell transplant for SCID, so the T cells may come from the graft donor.

This clonotype has a handful of counts. The chain has TRBV20-1 and TRBJ2-1, with D hard to call. This CDR3 comprises 10 residues. Germline CDR1 reads DFQATT; CDR2 reads SNEGSKA (reference sequence). Trimming took off 6 bases at V and 5 bases at J, with 5 bases between the two ends. The CDR3 sequence is CSAVHNEQFF. CDR3 DNA sequence: TGCAGTGCCGTTCACAATGAGCAGTTCTTC.

This clonotype was observed a handful of times. The V gene is TRBV4-1, the J gene TRBJ2-3; D gene unclear. Trimming removed 2 bases from V and 1 base from J, with 7 bases in between. Germline loops: CDR1 MGHRA, CDR2 YSYEKL. This CDR3 contains 14 residues. CDR3 amino acids: CASSQMTRTDTQYF. The CDR3 DNA reads as TGCGCCAGCAGCCAAATGACCCGCACAGATACGCAGTATTTT.

In its sample, this clonotype was seen a few times. In DNA, the CDR3 is TGTGCCAGCAGCGGAGGGATGATGAACTATGGCTACACCTTC. It codes for CASSGGMMNYGYTF. V and J are TRBV7-2 and TRBJ1-2; no reliable D call. Germline CDR1 reads SGHTA; CDR2 reads FQGNSA. V dropped 5 bases and J dropped 2 bases, with 12 bases sitting between them. There are 14 residues in the CDR3.

This clonotype was seen many times. The V call is TRBV7-8, the J call TRBJ2-1; 7 bases fit TRBD1. Looked up from germline, CDR1 is SGHVS and CDR2 is FQNEAQ. J lost 4 bases, V lost 4 bases, and 7 bases had no gene match. The CDR3 consists of 15 residues. CDR3 bases: TGTGCCAGCAGCTACCGGGACAGCCGGTACAATGAGCAGTTCTTC. Encoded protein: CASSYRDSRYNEQFF.

J is TRBJ2-2 and V is TRBV6-5; no clear D gene. CDR3 length: 14 residues. V was trimmed by 2 bases and J by 1 base, leaving 5 bases between them. Germline-derived CDR1 and CDR2 are MNHEY and SVGAGI. The CDR3 coding sequence is TGTGCCAGCAGTTACCTATGGAACACCGGGGAGCTGTTTTTT. Protein: CASSYLWNTGELFF.

This rearrangement joins TRBV20-1 to TRBJ2-5; D assignment may be TRBD1 or TRBD2 (5 bases each). The CDR3 totals 14 residues. V shed 2 bases and J shed 2 bases, with 12 bases lying between them. CDR1 and CDR2 (germline): DFQATT, SNEGSKA (reference sequence). Here the CDR3 DNA reads TGCAGTGCTAGAATCGGGACCCAGCAAGAGACCCAGTACTTC. Protein sequence: CSARIGTQQETQYF.

Written as DNA, the CDR3 is TGTGCCAGCAGTCCCTGGACTGGCCTGGACACCGGGGAGCTGTTTTTT. Residues: CASSPWTGLDTGELFF. The chain has TRBV6-2 or TRBV6-3 and TRBJ2-2; possible D gene TRBD2, 5 bases. The ends were cut back, 5 bases at V and 3 bases at J, with 16 bases in the middle. This CDR3 is 16 amino acids long. Germline-derived CDR1 and CDR2 are MNHEY and SVGEGT.

The table lists this clonotype with a few counts. The V call is TRBV7-2, the J call TRBJ1-2; tentative D call: TRBD1 (5 bases). This CDR3 has 14 amino acids. In germline, CDR1 is SGHTA, CDR2 FQGNSA. The V and J ends lost 3 bases and 3 bases respectively, with 11 bases between them. Written as DNA, the CDR3 is TGTGCCAGCAGCTTGTTCGGGGCGGACTATGGCTACACCTTC. Its protein product is CASSLFGADYGYTF.

This rearrangement joins TRBV5-1 to TRBJ2-7; 8 bases align to TRBD1. V was pared by 4 bases and J by 2 bases, with 5 bases of the junction left unmatched. Looked up from germline, CDR1 is SGHRS and CDR2 is YFSETQ. The CDR3 totals 14 residues. CDR3 nucleotides: TGCGCCAGCAGCATCCGGGACAGGACCTACGAGCAGTACTTC. The encoded protein is CASSIRDRTYEQYF.

The gene calls are TRBV13 and TRBJ2-7; TRBD2 is a possible D gene (6 bases). V dropped 3 bases and J dropped 6 bases, with 12 bases sitting between them. Germline CDR1 reads PRHDT; CDR2 reads FYEKMQ (reference sequence). This CDR3 has 13 residues. The CDR3 nucleotides read TGTGCCAGCAGCTTTGCGGGGCGGGGCGAGCAGTACTTC. Translating gives CASSFAGRGEQYF.

This clonotype was observed a handful of times. This chain uses TRBV5-1 with TRBJ2-7, with no clear D. The CDR3 runs to 14 residues. Trimming removed 5 bases at V and 7 bases at J, with 19 bases between. CDR1 SGHRS and CDR2 YFSETQ come from the germline V gene. The CDR3 is CASRSGSQLGEQYF. Written as DNA, the CDR3 is TGCGCCAGCAGGTCCGGATCACAATTGGGAGAGCAGTACTTC.

This clonotype was recorded only once. The chain combines TRBV18 with TRBJ1-6; TRBD1 is a possible D gene (6 bases). Germline V lookup: CDR1 KGHSH, CDR2 LQKENI. V lost 3 bases and J 9 bases, leaving 12 bases between the germline ends. The length of the CDR3 is 14 residues. As DNA, the CDR3 is TGTGCCAGCTCACCCCGGGACATAGCTTCACCCCTCCACTTT. Protein: CASSPRDIASPLHF.

The J gene is TRBJ2-3, the V gene TRBV20-1; 11 bases map to TRBD2. The V gene end was trimmed by 6 bases and the J gene end by 5 bases; junction bases not matched to a gene: 10. This CDR3 is 15 amino acids long. CDR1 and CDR2 (germline): DFQATT, SNEGSKA (reference sequence). CDR3 nucleotides: TGCAGTGCCGCTCTTACTAGCGGGGGATTAGATACGCAGTATTTT. This codes for CSAALTSGGLDTQYF.

The sample holds a few counts of this clonotype. CDR3 sequence reads: CATSRARQRASTDTQYF. For the CDR3, the DNA is TGTGCCACCAGCAGGGCCAGACAGCGTGCTAGCACAGATACGCAGTATTTT. The rearrangement uses TRBV15 and TRBJ2-3; perhaps TRBD1 as D (5 bases). The CDR3 covers 17 residues. CDR1 LNHNV and CDR2 YYDKDF come from the germline V gene (reference sequence). Trimming cost V 3 bases and J 0 bases, with 16 bases left between them.

This clonotype was seen a handful of times. The chain combines TRBV6-5 with TRBJ2-1; D remains ambiguous. This CDR3 comprises 19 residues. CDR1 is MNHEY, CDR2 SVGAGI, per germline. Trimming removed 0 bases at V and 10 bases at J, with 28 bases between. CDR3 sequence: CASSYSNNEQFGRATEQFF. CDR3 sequence (DNA): TGTGCCAGCAGTTACTCGAACAATGAGCAGTTCGGCCGAGCAACAGAGCAGTTCTTC.

In this sample, this clonotype turned up many times. The V call is TRBV10-3, the J call TRBJ1-2; D is undetermined. This CDR3 has 11 residues. Trimming stripped 6 bases from V and 2 bases from J, with 4 bases between. From germline, CDR1 is ENHRY and CDR2 SYGVKD. The CDR3 is CAIRENYGYTF. In DNA form, the CDR3 reads TGTGCCATCAGGGAAAACTATGGCTACACCTTC.

This chain uses TRBV12-3 or TRBV12-4 with TRBJ2-6; D gene ambiguous. This CDR3 contains 14 residues. V was shortened by 6 bases and J by 3 bases, with 9 bases between the two germline ends. CDR3 region: CASRGASGANVLTF. CDR3 DNA sequence: TGTGCCAGCAGAGGCGCGAGTGGGGCCAACGTCCTGACTTTC.

This clonotype was seen only a few times. The chain uses TRBV12-3 or TRBV12-4 and TRBJ1-1; 7 bases are shared with TRBD1. V dropped 6 bases and J dropped 1; count of bases not matched to a gene: 11. The length of the CDR3 is 16 residues. The CDR3 nucleotides read TGTGCCAGCAGACCACCGGGACAGAAGACGAACACTGAAGCTTTCTTT. Translating gives CASRPPGQKTNTEAFF.

This chain links TRBV7-2 with TRBJ2-2; D is unclear. This CDR3 has 14 residues. V gave up 5 bases and J gave up 2 bases, with 9 bases separating them. Germline V lookup: CDR1 SGHTA, CDR2 FQGNSA. CDR3 in DNA: TGTGCCAGCAGCCCTCGGATAAACACCGGGGAGCTGTTTTTT. Its protein is CASSPRINTGELFF.

The table lists this clonotype with a count of one. The rearrangement links TRBV6-6 to TRBJ1-1, with D tentatively TRBD1 (5 bases). The V end was cut by 3 bases, the J end by 5 bases, with 10 bases between. Germline-derived CDR1 and CDR2 are MNHNY and SVGAGI (reference sequence). This CDR3 comprises 13 residues. In nucleotides, the CDR3 is TGTGCCAGCAGTTATGGGGGGGAAACTGAAGCTTTCTTT. Amino acid sequence: CASSYGGETEAFF.

This clonotype was detected a few times. The V and J genes are TRBV29-1 and TRBJ2-7; 7 bases agree with TRBD1. Looked up from germline, CDR1 is SQVTM and CDR2 is ANQGSEA. Losses at the gene ends were 5 bases for V and 5 bases for J; bases not matched to a gene: 3. The CDR3 consists of 11 residues. CDR3 region: CSVQTGNEQYF. DNA for the CDR3: TGCAGCGTTCAGACAGGGAACGAGCAGTACTTC.

The sample holds a few counts of this clonotype. The chain uses TRBV3-1 and TRBJ2-5; TRBD2 matches 12 bases. Germline values: CDR1 LGHDT, CDR2 YNNKEL (reference sequence). The CDR3 runs to 18 residues. V shed 0 bases, J shed 5 bases, and the junction held 10 bases outside the gene matches. The CDR3 DNA is TGTGCCAGCAGCCAAGATCCCGCTAGCGGGGGGGCTTACGAGACCCAGTACTTC. Translation: CASSQDPASGGAYETQYF.

The V call is TRBV12-3 or TRBV12-4, the J call TRBJ2-2; possible D gene TRBD1, 6 bases. The germline V and J ends were trimmed by 4 bases and 1 base, with 10 bases remaining between them. The CDR3 has 15 amino acids. The CDR3 DNA reads as TGTGCCAGCAGTTCAGGGGTGTGGAACACCGGGGAGCTGTTTTTT. It codes for CASSSGVWNTGELFF.

This clonotype was found a few times. The chain joins TRBV18 to TRBJ2-3; D may be TRBD2 (5 bases). The V end lost 3 bases, the J end lost 0 bases, and 13 bases lay between the germline ends. Looked up from germline, CDR1 is KGHSH and CDR2 is LQKENI. This CDR3 contains 16 residues. The CDR3, as DNA: TGTGCCAGCTCACCCCGGGAACGACTTAGCACAGATACGCAGTATTTT. Its protein product is CASSPRERLSTDTQYF.

The V and J genes are TRBV18 and TRBJ2-5, with no clear D. Deletions cut 3 bases from V and 0 bases from J, with 5 bases between. CDR1 and CDR2 from the germline V gene are KGHSH and LQKENI. The CDR3 totals 13 residues. This chain's CDR3 is CASSPNNQETQYF. CDR3 bases: TGTGCCAGCTCACCGAACAACCAAGAGACCCAGTACTTC.

The genes are TRBV5-4 and TRBJ2-7; TRBD2 matches 8 bases. The V and J ends lost 4 bases and 3 bases, in that order; junction bases with no gene match: 15. This CDR3 is 17 amino acids long. Germline lookup yields CDR1 SGHNT and CDR2 YYREEE (reference sequence). This chain's CDR3 is CASSQTLYSGANYEQYF. CDR3 sequence (DNA): TGTGCCAGCAGCCAAACTCTCTATAGCGGGGCCAACTACGAGCAGTACTTC.

This clonotype was observed a few times. The chain employs TRBV5-1 and TRBJ2-1; D might be TRBD1 (5 bases). V was clipped by 5 bases and J by 6 bases, with 9 bases between them. Germline lookup yields CDR1 SGHRS and CDR2 YFSETQ. The CDR3 sequence is 12 residues long. For the CDR3, the DNA is TGCGCCAGCAGGGCAGGGCTCAATGAGCAGTTCTTC. It yields the protein CASRAGLNEQFF.

V usage is TRBV7-6 and J usage is TRBJ2-7; D gene ambiguous. CDR3 length: 14 amino acids. The germline CDR1 and CDR2 sequences are SGHVS and FNYEAQ. V was pared by 1 base and J by 5 bases, with 12 bases between. CDR3 residues: CASSLGTVADEQYF. For the CDR3, the DNA is TGTGCCAGCAGCTTAGGGACCGTCGCCGACGAGCAGTACTTC. Drawing the rest from reference TRBV7-6 and TRBJ2-7, the complete variable domain is GAGVSQSPRYKVTKRGQDVALRCDPISGHVSLYWYRQALGQGPEFLTYFNYEAQQDKSGLPNDRFSAERPEGSISTLTIQRTEQRDSAMYRCASSLGTVADEQYFGPGTRLTVT.

The rearrangement joins TRBV5-1 to TRBJ1-6; unclear D gene. The CDR3 is 13 amino acids. Germline CDR1 reads SGHRS; CDR2 reads YFSETQ. Trimming left V 0 bases short and J 9 bases short, with 7 bases between. This CDR3 is CASSLDGLSPLHF. The CDR3 DNA reads TGCGCCAGCAGCTTGGACGGTCTTTCACCCCTCCACTTT.

This sequence joins TRBV20-1 and TRBJ1-3; D not certain. Trimming removed 6 bases at V and 0 bases at J, with 9 bases between. This CDR3 is built from 13 residues. In germline, CDR1 is DFQATT, CDR2 SNEGSKA (reference sequence). CDR3 sequence reads: CSAKDSSGNTIYF. The CDR3 coding sequence is TGCAGTGCCAAGGATAGCTCTGGAAACACCATATATTTT.

The chain joins TRBV12-3 or TRBV12-4 to TRBJ1-1; unclear D gene. The CDR3 spans 14 residues. Trimming took 2 bases from V and 1 from J, leaving 8 bases between them. CDR3 in DNA: TGTGCCAGCAGTTTACGACGGGCGAACACTGAAGCTTTCTTT. Translated: CASSLRRANTEAFF.

The rearrangement uses TRBV7-9 and TRBJ2-7, with TRBD1 as a possible D gene (6 bases). The CDR3 sequence is 17 residues long. Trimming took 1 base from V and 2 from J, leaving 18 bases between them. Per germline, CDR1 SEHNR and CDR2 FQNEAQ (reference sequence). CDR3 in amino acids: CASSLGRQRDKAYEQYF. CDR3 DNA sequence: TGTGCCAGCAGCTTAGGCCGACAACGGGACAAAGCCTACGAGCAGTACTTC.